The 19 T cell receptor beta chains listed next were all sequenced from one sample in a study of cytomegalovirus exposure and HLA in healthy donors (dated by TCRdb to about 2017). To prepare the library, the immunoSEQ multiplex PCR assay was applied. A mixture of 60 forward primers for TCR Vbeta segments and 13 reverse primers for TCR Jbeta segments was used in the multiplex PCR. The source is immuneACCESS, and TCRdb retained only in-frame sequences with V and J called. Part of the clones is not carried over; for the studies checked, unresolved V genes explain less than half of this, and the remainder is unexplained. Here the sample has 150,000 to 200,000 clones; just under 80% occur a single time. In total, the top ten clones hold 4.5% to 7.5% of the sample. The sequenced sample consisted of PBMCs. These receptors were obtained from a woman aged 30 to 39 in good health and CMV-seropositive.

This chain uses TRBV7-2 with TRBJ2-5, with D possibly TRBD1 on 6 matching bases. CDR3 length: 15 amino acids. Trimming took off 5 bases at V and 5 bases at J, with 18 bases between the two ends. CDR1 and CDR2 (germline): SGHTA, FQGNSA. The DNA for the CDR3 is TGTGCCAGCAGCATCAACAGGGTTCCCGGGGAGACCCAGTACTTC. Translating gives CASSINRVPGETQYF.

The rearrangement joins TRBV19 to TRBJ1-1, with unresolved D. In germline, CDR1 is LNHDA, CDR2 SQIVND (reference sequence). The V end lost 10 bases, the J end lost 0 bases, and 15 bases lay between the germline ends. There are 14 residues in the CDR3. DNA for the CDR3: TGTGCCACCCTAATGCCCTCGATGAACACTGAAGCTTTCTTT. This codes for CATLMPSMNTEAFF.

In its sample, this clone was seen once. The V gene is TRBV14, the J gene TRBJ1-2; 7 bases agree with TRBD1. V trimming: 8 bases; J trimming: 10 bases; junction bases outside the gene matches: 13. The CDR3 sequence is 13 residues long. Germline lookup yields CDR1 SGHDN and CDR2 FVKESK. The CDR3, as DNA: TGTGCCAGCGGGGCCGGGGACAGCCACGACTACACCTTC. Amino acids: CASGAGDSHDYTF.

The gene calls are TRBV6-4 and TRBJ1-5; 7 bases are shared with TRBD1. The CDR3 runs 15 residues. J was trimmed by 3 bases and V by 2 bases; bases with no gene match: 4. Germline V gene sequence: CDR1 MRHNA, CDR2 SNTAGT. The CDR3 region has the DNA TGTGCCAGCAGTGACGGTACAGGGGCCAATCAGCCCCAGCATTTT. Translating it yields CASSDGTGANQPQHF.

In nucleotides, the CDR3 is TGTGCCAGCAGCCACCGGGACAGGAGCACCACCTACGAGCAGTACTTC. It codes for CASSHRDRSTTYEQYF. The chain couples TRBV7-9 to TRBJ2-7; 8 bases align to TRBD1. This CDR3 is 16 amino acids long. Trimming took 5 bases from V and 2 from J; bases not matched to a gene: 11. Per germline, CDR1 SEHNR and CDR2 FQNEAQ (reference sequence). The full variable domain, with the rest looked up from reference TRBV7-9 and TRBJ2-7, is DTGVSQNPRHKITKRGQNVTFRCDPISEHNRLYWYRQTLGQGPEFLTYFQNEAQLEKSRLLSDRFSAERPKGSFSTLEIQRTEQGDSAMYLCASSHRDRSTTYEQYFGPGTRLTVT.

The rearrangement uses TRBV7-9 and TRBJ2-7; 7 bases are a match to TRBD1. V lost 5 bases and J lost 2; bases outside the gene matches: 6. Germline V gene lookup returns CDR1 SEHNR and CDR2 FQNEAQ (reference sequence). This CDR3 is built from 14 residues. The CDR3 DNA reads as TGTGCCAGCAGCGTTCGACAGGGCCCCTACGAGCAGTACTTC. Translation gives CASSVRQGPYEQYF.

The gene calls are TRBV7-9 and TRBJ2-1, with 7 bases identical to TRBD2. The CDR3 runs to 14 residues. V was clipped by 0 bases and J by 7 bases; unmatched bases: 3. CDR1 is SEHNR, CDR2 FQNEAQ, per germline (reference sequence). The CDR3 spells CASSLASGGNEQFF. The CDR3, as DNA: TGTGCCAGCAGCTTAGCTTCCGGGGGGAATGAGCAGTTCTTC.

The genes are TRBV4-1 and TRBJ2-1; 9 bases line up with TRBD2. The CDR3 is 17 residues long. With 5 bases clipped from V and 6 bases from J, the junction kept 14 bases outside the gene matches. Germline V lookup: CDR1 MGHRA, CDR2 YSYEKL. CDR3 coding DNA: TGCGCCAGCAGCACCCGACCTAGCGGGATGAGCCGCAATGAGCAGTTCTTC. It encodes CASSTRPSGMSRNEQFF.

CDR3 amino acids: CASSQPHRLDGAGAGTQYF. CDR3 sequence (DNA): TGTGCCAGCAGTCAACCACACCGTCTTGATGGAGCGGGAGCGGGTACGCAGTATTTT. This sequence joins TRBV28 and TRBJ2-3, with 8 positions matching TRBD2. Germline V gene data show CDR1 as MDHEN and CDR2 as SYDVKM. V gave up 5 bases and J gave up 8 bases; unmatched junction bases: 24. The CDR3 spans 19 residues. Supplemented by reference TRBV28 and TRBJ2-3, the full variable domain reads DVKVTQSSRYLVKRTGEKVFLECVQDMDHENMFWYRQDPGLGLRLIYFSYDVKMKEKGDIPEGYSVSREKKERFSLILESASTNQTSMYLCASSQPHRLDGAGAGTQYFGPGTRLTVL.

This clone was seen a few times. This chain links TRBV7-3 with TRBJ1-2; 7 positions match TRBD1. This CDR3 comprises 13 residues. The germline V gene has CDR1 SGHTA and CDR2 FQGTGA. V dropped 5 bases and J dropped 4; count of bases not matched to a gene: 4. CDR3 sequence (DNA): TGTGCCAGCAGCGCAACAGGGGTCTATGGCTACACCTTC. Amino acid sequence: CASSATGVYGYTF.

The chain joins TRBV4-2 to TRBJ2-1; 13 bases fit TRBD2. J gave up 6 bases and V 4 bases, and 3 bases lay outside the gene matches. This CDR3 spans 15 amino acids. CDR1 is LGHNA, CDR2 YNFKEQ, per germline. As DNA, the CDR3 is TGTGCCAGCAGCCCGACTAGCGGGAGGTCCAATGAGCAGTTCTTC. It translates to CASSPTSGRSNEQFF.

The gene calls are TRBV18 and TRBJ1-1, with D uncertain. Germline V CDR1 and CDR2: KGHSH, LQKENI. This CDR3 is 13 amino acids long. V shed 2 bases and J shed 3 bases, with 7 bases lying between them. The CDR3 spells CASSPVADTEAFF. The CDR3 bases are TGTGCCAGCTCACCAGTGGCTGACACTGAAGCTTTCTTT.

V usage is TRBV6-6 and J usage is TRBJ1-5; TRBD1 might be the D (6 bases). This CDR3 spans 14 amino acids. V was pared by 5 bases and J by 2 bases, with 10 bases between. Per germline, CDR1 MNHNY and CDR2 SVGAGI (reference sequence). CDR3 sequence (DNA): TGTGCCAGCAGTACAAGACAGGGCAATCAGCCCCAGCATTTT. Translation: CASSTRQGNQPQHF.

Comment on this clone: The junction shows a germline mismatch at one end, possibly a read error. The V and J genes are TRBV7-9 and TRBJ2-5; D remains unclear. Germline CDR1 reads SEHNR; CDR2 reads FQNEAQ (reference sequence). The CDR3 has 11 amino acids. CDR3 loop: CSSSFEETQYF. As DNA, the CDR3 is TGTTCCAGCAGCTTCGAGGAGACCCAGTACTTC.

The rearrangement uses TRBV10-3 and TRBJ2-3, with a tentative D call TRBD2 (5 bases). The germline V gene encodes CDR1 ENHRY and CDR2 SYGVKD. Trimming pared 7 bases from V and 2 bases from J, leaving 10 bases between. The CDR3 contains 13 residues. CDR3 residues: CAITTGNTDTQYF. The CDR3 coding sequence is TGTGCCATCACGACGGGGAACACAGATACGCAGTATTTT.

The chain couples TRBV28 to TRBJ2-2; a possible D gene is TRBD2 (6 bases). The CDR3 spans 15 residues. Germline CDR1 reads MDHEN; CDR2 reads SYDVKM. The ends were cut back, 6 bases at V and 4 bases at J, with 15 bases in the middle. The DNA for the CDR3 is TGTGCCAGCAGCCAGGGACTGAGGGGCACCGGGGAGCTGTTTTTT. This codes for CASSQGLRGTGELFF. The entire variable domain, with the rest obtained from reference TRBV28 and TRBJ2-2, is as follows: DVKVTQSSRYLVKRTGEKVFLECVQDMDHENMFWYRQDPGLGLRLIYFSYDVKMKEKGDIPEGYSVSREKKERFSLILESASTNQTSMYLCASSQGLRGTGELFFGEGSRLTVL.

The chain recombines TRBV6-4 with TRBJ2-4; possibly TRBD2 for D (7 bases). Germline lookup yields CDR1 MRHNA and CDR2 SNTAGT. Between the trimmed V and J ends, which lost 5 bases and 7 bases, there was a span of 18 bases. The CDR3 is 15 residues long. The CDR3 reads CASSQMGGPGNIQYF. CDR3 nucleotide sequence: TGTGCCAGCAGTCAGATGGGGGGGCCGGGGAACATTCAGTACTTC.

The chain joins TRBV5-6 to TRBJ2-1; the D gene is possibly TRBD2 (5 bases). The germline gives CDR1 SGHDT, CDR2 YYEEEE. CDR3 size: 15 residues. V lost 4 bases to trimming and J lost 3 bases, with 14 bases between them. CDR3 bases: TGTGCCAGCAGCGTGCGGGTGGGAGTCTACAATGAGCAGTTCTTC. Translating gives CASSVRVGVYNEQFF.

This clone was seen only a few times. V and J are TRBV27 and TRBJ2-5; 12 bases are shared with TRBD2. The germline V gene encodes CDR1 MNHEY and CDR2 SMNVEV (reference sequence). V lost 5 bases, J lost 1 base, and 2 bases stayed unmatched. The CDR3 runs 15 residues. The DNA of the CDR3 is TGTGCCAGCAGTCCGACTAGCGGGGGCCAAGAGACCCAGTACTTC. This translates into CASSPTSGGQETQYF.